This TCR beta chain originates from a study of shared clonotypes between healthy human individuals. Regarding the study as a whole: As a rule, naive subsets had a larger estimated richness than memory subsets. The authors sampled blood alone, and tissue repertoires likely differ.

Investigators spread the genomic DNA of each subset evenly over several immunoSEQ plates. Data came from immunoSEQ multiplex PCR; TCRdb stores just in-frame clones and leaves some out. The table has roughly 500,000 clones, 90% to 97% seen once; the top ten hold 0.064%. As to this clone: No antigen is known for it.

This CDR3 is 15 amino acids long. Germline-derived CDR1 and CDR2 are SGHTS and YDEGEE. Trimming shortened V by 4 bases and J by 0 bases, and 10 bases separated the two germline ends. The gene calls are TRBV5-8 and TRBJ2-2; D may be TRBD2 (6 bases). Source material: naive CD4+ T cells sorted from blood. Subset given: CD45RA+ positively selected. This clonotype was sampled from a woman under 40 in good health. CDR3 loop: CASSRGTANTGELFF. The CDR3 DNA reads as TGTGCCAGCAGCCGCGGGACCGCGAACACCGGGGAGCTGTTTTTT.